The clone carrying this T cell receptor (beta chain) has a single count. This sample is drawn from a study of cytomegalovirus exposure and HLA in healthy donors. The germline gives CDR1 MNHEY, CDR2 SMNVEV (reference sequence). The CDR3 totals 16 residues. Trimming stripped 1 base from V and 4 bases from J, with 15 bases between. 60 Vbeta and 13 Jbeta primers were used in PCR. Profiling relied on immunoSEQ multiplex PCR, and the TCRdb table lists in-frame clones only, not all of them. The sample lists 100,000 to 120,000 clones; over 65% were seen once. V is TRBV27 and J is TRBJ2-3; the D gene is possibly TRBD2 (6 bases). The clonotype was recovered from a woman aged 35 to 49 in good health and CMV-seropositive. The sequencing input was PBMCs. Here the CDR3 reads CASSLWGGVEADTQYF. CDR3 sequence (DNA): TGTGCCAGCAGTTTATGGGGCGGGGTTGAAGCAGATACGCAGTATTTT.